This T cell receptor (beta chain) was sequenced in a study of OX40 agonist ivuxolimab in advanced cancers. At the level of the study: The group had a mean age of about 60 years, ranged from 23 to 79, and was approximately 81% male. The study's findings and limits: No antigen was identified for the clonally expanded peripheral T cells. Among patients with partial responses at 0.1-3.0 mg/kg, clonal expansion was among the lowest.

Patients were ineligible given autoimmune disease history or systemic immunosuppression. TCRdb keeps only in-frame clones here, not all; method: immunoSEQ multiplex PCR. Altogether about 28,000 clones are present, roughly 88% being singletons, with the ten largest covering roughly 27%. The CDR3 has 12 residues. The V and J ends lost 5 bases and 5 bases respectively, with 9 bases between them. CDR1 is MDHEN and CDR2 is SYDVKM in the germline V gene. Comment on this clone: The target antigen is unknown.

This sequence was found in an adult with an advanced solid tumor such as melanoma, head and neck, liver or kidney cancer. The material was CD4+ or CD8+ T cells sorted from blood, obtained in a trial of the OX40 agonist ivuxolimab. The chain uses TRBV28 and TRBJ1-1; no clear D. This CDR3 reads CASSNSGTEAFF. In DNA, the CDR3 is TGTGCCAGCAGTAACTCAGGTACTGAAGCTTTCTTT.